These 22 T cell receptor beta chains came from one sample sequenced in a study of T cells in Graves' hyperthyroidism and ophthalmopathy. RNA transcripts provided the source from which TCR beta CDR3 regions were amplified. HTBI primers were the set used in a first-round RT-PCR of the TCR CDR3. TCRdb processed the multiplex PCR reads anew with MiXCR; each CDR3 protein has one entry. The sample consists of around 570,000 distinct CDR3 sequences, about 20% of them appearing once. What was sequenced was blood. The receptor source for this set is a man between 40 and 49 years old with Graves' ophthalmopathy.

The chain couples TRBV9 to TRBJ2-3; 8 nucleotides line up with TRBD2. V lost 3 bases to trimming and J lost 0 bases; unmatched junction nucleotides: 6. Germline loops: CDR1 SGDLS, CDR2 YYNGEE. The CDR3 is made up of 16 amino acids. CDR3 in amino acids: CASSGTSRPSTDTQYF. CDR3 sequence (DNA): TGTGCCAGCAGCGGGACTAGCAGACCTAGCACAGATACGCAGTATTTT.

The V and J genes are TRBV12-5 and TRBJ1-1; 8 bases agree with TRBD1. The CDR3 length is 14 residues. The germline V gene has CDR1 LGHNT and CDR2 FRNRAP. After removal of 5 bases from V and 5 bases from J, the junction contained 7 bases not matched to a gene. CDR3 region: CASGTTTGATEAFF. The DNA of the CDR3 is TGTGCTAGTGGTACGACGACAGGGGCAACTGAAGCTTTCTTT.

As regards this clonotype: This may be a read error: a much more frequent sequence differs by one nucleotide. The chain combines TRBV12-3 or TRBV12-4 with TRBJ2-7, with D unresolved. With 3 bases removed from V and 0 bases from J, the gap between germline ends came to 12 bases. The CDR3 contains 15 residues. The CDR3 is CASSFVAEPSYEQYF. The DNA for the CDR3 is TGTGCCAGCAGTTTCGTAGCAGAGCCCTCCTACGAGCAGTACTTC.

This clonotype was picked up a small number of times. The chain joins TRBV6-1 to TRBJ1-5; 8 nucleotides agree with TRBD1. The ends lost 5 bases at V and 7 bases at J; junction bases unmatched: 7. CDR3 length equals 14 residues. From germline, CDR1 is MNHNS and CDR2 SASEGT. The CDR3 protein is CASSPGGRGQPQHF. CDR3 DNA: TGTGCCAGCAGTCCAGGGGGCCGGGGGCAGCCCCAGCATTTT.

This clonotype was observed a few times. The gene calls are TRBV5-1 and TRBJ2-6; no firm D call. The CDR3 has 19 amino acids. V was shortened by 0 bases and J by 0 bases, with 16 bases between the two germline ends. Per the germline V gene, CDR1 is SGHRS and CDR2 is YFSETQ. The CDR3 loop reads CASSLVTISPNSGANVLTF. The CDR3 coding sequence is TGCGCCAGCAGCTTGGTTACTATCTCACCCAACTCTGGGGCCAACGTCCTGACTTTC.

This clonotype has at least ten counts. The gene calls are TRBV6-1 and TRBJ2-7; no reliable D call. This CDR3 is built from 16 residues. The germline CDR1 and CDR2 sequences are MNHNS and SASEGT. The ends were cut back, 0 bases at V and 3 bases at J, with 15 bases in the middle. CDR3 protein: CASSEAQSELGYEQYF. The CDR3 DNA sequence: TGTGCCAGCAGTGAAGCGCAGAGTGAATTGGGCTACGAGCAGTACTTC.

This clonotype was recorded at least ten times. This CDR3 is CASSLARTYNEQFF. The DNA for the CDR3 is TGTGCCAGCAGTTTAGCACGTACCTACAATGAGCAGTTCTTC. The rearrangement uses TRBV12-3 or TRBV12-4 and TRBJ2-1; D ambiguous. This CDR3 has 14 residues. V shed 0 bases and J shed 2 bases, with 5 bases lying between them.

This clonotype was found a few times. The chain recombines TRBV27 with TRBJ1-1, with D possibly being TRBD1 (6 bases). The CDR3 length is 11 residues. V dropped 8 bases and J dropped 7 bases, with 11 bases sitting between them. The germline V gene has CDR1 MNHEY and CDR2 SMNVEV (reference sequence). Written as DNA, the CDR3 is TGTGCCAGCCAAGGGGGGGGTGAAGCTTTCTTT. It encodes CASQGGGEAFF.

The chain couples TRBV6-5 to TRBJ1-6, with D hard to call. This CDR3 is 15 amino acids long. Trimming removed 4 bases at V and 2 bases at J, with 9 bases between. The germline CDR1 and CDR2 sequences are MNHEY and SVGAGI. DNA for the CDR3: TGTGCCAGCAGTTTAAGGCTTACCTATAATTCACCCCTCCACTTT. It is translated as CASSLRLTYNSPLHF.

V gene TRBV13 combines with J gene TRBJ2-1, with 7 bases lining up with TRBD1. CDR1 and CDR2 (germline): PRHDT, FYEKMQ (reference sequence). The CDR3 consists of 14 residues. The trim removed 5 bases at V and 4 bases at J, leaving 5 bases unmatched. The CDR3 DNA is TGTGCCAGCAGCGTCCGGGACAGATACAATGAGCAGTTCTTC. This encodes CASSVRDRYNEQFF.

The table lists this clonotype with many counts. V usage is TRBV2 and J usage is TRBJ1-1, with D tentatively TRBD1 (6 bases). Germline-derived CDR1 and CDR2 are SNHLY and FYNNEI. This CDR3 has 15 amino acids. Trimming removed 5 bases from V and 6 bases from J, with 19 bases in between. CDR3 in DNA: TGTGCCAGCAGTTTAAAAGGACAGCCTGGGGCTGAAGCTTTCTTT. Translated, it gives CASSLKGQPGAEAFF. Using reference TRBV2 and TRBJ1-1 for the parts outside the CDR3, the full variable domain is EPEVTQTPSHQVTQMGQEVILRCVPISNHLYFYWYRQILGQKVEFLVSFYNNEISEKSEIFDDQFSVERPDGSNFTLKIRSTKLEDSAMYFCASSLKGQPGAEAFFGQGTRLTVV.

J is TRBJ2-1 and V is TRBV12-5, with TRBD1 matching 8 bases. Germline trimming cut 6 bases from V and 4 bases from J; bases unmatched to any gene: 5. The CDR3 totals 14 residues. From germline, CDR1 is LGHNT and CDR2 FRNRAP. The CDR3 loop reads CASGTGGWYNEQFF. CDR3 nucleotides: TGTGCTAGTGGAACAGGGGGTTGGTACAATGAGCAGTTCTTC.

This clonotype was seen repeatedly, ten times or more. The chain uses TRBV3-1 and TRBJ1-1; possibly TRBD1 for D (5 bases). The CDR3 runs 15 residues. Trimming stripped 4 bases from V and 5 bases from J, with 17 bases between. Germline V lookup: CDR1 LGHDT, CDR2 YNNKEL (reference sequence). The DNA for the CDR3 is TGTGCCAGCAGCCCCTACGGACTAGGGGTTACTGAAGCTTTCTTT. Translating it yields CASSPYGLGVTEAFF.

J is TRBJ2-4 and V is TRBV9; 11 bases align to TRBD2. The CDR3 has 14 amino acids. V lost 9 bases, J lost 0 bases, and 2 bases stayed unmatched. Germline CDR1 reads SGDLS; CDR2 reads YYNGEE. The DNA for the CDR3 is TGTGCCACAACTAGCGGGGGAGCCAAAAACATTCAGTACTTC. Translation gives CATTSGGAKNIQYF. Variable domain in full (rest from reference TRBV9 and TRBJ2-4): DSGVTQTPKHLITATGQRVTLRCSPRSGDLSVYWYQQSLDQGLQFLIQYYNGEERAKGNILERFSAQQFPDLHSELNLSSLELGDSALYFCATTSGGAKNIQYFGAGTRLSVL.

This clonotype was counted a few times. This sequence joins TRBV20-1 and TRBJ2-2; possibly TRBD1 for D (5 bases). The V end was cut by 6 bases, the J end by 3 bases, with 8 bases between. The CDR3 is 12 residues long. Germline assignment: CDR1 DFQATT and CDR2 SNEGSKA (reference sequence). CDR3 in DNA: TGCAGTGCCCCCAGGGACACCGGGGAGCTGTTTTTT. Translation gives CSAPRDTGELFF.

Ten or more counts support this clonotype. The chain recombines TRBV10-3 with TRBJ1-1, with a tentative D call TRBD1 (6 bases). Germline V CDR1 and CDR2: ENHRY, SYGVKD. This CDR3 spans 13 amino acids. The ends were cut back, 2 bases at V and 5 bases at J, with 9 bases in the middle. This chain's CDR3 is CAISENRETEAFF. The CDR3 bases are TGTGCCATCAGTGAGAACAGGGAAACTGAAGCTTTCTTT.

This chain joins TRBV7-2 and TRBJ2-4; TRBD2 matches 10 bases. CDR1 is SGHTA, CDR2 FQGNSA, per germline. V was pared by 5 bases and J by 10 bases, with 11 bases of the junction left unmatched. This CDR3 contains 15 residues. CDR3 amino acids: CASSPPGLAGGIQYF. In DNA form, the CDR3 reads TGTGCCAGCAGCCCCCCGGGGTTAGCGGGAGGAATTCAGTACTTC.

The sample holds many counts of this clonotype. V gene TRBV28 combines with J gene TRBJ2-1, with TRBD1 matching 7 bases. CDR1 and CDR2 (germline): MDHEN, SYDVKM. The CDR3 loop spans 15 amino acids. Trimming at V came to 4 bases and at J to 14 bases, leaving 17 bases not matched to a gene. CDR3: CASSSGQAAYNVEFF. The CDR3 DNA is TGTGCCAGCAGTTCCGGACAGGCAGCCTACAATGTTGAGTTCTTC. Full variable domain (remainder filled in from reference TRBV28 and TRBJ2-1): DVKVTQSSRYLVKRTGEKVFLECVQDMDHENMFWYRQDPGLGLRLIYFSYDVKMKEKGDIPEGYSVSREKKERFSLILESASTNQTSMYLCASSSGQAAYNVEFFGPGTRLTVL.

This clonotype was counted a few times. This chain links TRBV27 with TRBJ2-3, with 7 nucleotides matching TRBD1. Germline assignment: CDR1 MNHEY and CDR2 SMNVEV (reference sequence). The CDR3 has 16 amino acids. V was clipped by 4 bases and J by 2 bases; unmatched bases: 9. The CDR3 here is CASSSHRDSPTDTQYF. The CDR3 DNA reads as TGTGCCAGCAGTTCACACCGGGACAGTCCCACAGATACGCAGTATTTT.

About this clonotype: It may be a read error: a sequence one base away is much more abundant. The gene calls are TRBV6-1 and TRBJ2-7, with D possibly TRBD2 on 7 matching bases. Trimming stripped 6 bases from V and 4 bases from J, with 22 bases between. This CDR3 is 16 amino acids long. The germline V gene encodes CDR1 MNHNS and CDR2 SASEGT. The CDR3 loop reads CASSPTGGGGGYEQYF. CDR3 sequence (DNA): TGTGCCAGCAGCCCAACTGGGGGCGGGGGAGGGTACGAGCAGTACTTC.

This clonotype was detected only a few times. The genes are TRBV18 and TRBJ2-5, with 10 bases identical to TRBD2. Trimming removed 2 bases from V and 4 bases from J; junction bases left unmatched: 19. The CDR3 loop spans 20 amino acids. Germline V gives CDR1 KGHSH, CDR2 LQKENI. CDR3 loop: CASSPSPGARSGGIGETQYF. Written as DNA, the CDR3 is TGTGCCAGCTCACCATCACCGGGCGCGCGTAGCGGGGGGATCGGAGAGACCCAGTACTTC. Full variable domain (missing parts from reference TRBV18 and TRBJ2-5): NAGVMQNPRHLVRRRGQEARLRCSPMKGHSHVYWYRQLPEEGLKFMVYLQKENIIDESGMPKERFSAEFPKEGPSILRIQQVVRGDSAAYFCASSPSPGARSGGIGETQYFGPGTRLLVL.

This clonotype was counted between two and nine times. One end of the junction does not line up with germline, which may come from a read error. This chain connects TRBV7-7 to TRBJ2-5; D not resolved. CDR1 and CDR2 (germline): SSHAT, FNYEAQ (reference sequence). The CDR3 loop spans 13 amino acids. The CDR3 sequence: CASSSDFQETQYF. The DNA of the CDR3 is TGTGCTAGCAGCTCAGACTTTCAAGAGACCCAGTACTTC.